Below are 13 T cell receptor beta chains sequenced from a single sample in a study of blood T cells in healthy people across ages. With a J-beta primer mix and a sample-barcoded 5' primer, a second PCR ran about 7 to 12 cycles. TCRdb re-called the 5' RACE reads through MiXCR, storing one row per CDR3 protein. Of 1 million to 1.2 million distinct CDR3 sequences listed, roughly two fifths are singletons. Material for sequencing was blood. These receptor sequences come from a man between 18 and 35 years old in good health.

This clonotype appeared a few times. The rearrangement uses TRBV5-1 and TRBJ2-1; possible D gene TRBD1, 6 bases. Germline V gene sequence: CDR1 SGHRS, CDR2 YFSETQ. Between the trimmed V and J ends, which lost 5 bases and 11 bases, there was a span of 20 bases. This CDR3 has 14 residues. The chain's CDR3 is CASREVGQIDKQFF. The CDR3, as DNA: TGCGCCAGCAGGGAGGTAGGACAGATAGATAAGCAGTTCTTC.

The chain combines TRBV6-2 or TRBV6-3 with TRBJ1-2, with D tentatively TRBD1 (6 bases). V lost 6 bases and J 8 bases, leaving 19 bases between the germline ends. CDR3 length: 14 residues. Looked up from germline, CDR1 is MNHEY and CDR2 is SVGEGT. The CDR3 loop reads CASSRPGTLMGYTF. The CDR3 region has the DNA TGTGCCAGCAGCCGACCCGGGACACTGATGGGCTACACCTTC.

In this sample, this clonotype turned up many times. The chain has TRBV5-1 and TRBJ2-1, with D perhaps matching TRBD1 (5 bases). Germline CDR1 is SGHRS and CDR2 is YFSETQ. Trimming pared 4 bases from V and 5 bases from J, leaving 22 bases between. This CDR3 has 17 amino acids. CDR3 residues: CASSLTTQGRRNNEQFF. Here the CDR3 DNA reads TGCGCCAGCAGCCTCACCACCCAGGGTAGGCGAAACAATGAGCAGTTCTTC. The full variable domain, completed using reference TRBV5-1 and TRBJ2-1, is KAGVTQTPRYLIKTRGQQVTLSCSPISGHRSVSWYQQTPGQGLQFLFEYFSETQRNKGNFPGRFSGRQFSNSRSEMNVSTLELGDSALYLCASSLTTQGRRNNEQFFGPGTRLTVL.

Notes on this clonotype: A much larger clone sits a single nucleotide away, making a read error possible. This rearrangement joins TRBV20-1 to TRBJ2-1; D may be TRBD2 (5 bases). The CDR3 extends over 13 amino acids. Germline V gene sequence: CDR1 DFQATT, CDR2 SNEGSKA (reference sequence). The CDR3: CSAPRTSYKEQFF. CDR3 nucleotides: TGCAGTGCCCCCCGGACTTCCTACAAGGAGCAGTTCTTC.

V usage is TRBV6-2 or TRBV6-3 and J usage is TRBJ1-1; 7 positions match TRBD1. The CDR3 length is 16 residues. Unmatched junction bases numbered 11, after V lost 3 bases and J lost 4 bases. Germline V lookup: CDR1 MNHEY, CDR2 SVGEGT. The CDR3, as DNA: TGTGCCAGCAGTTATACCGAACCCCGACAGGGCACTGAAGCTTTCTTT. It translates to CASSYTEPRQGTEAFF.

The V gene is TRBV12-3 or TRBV12-4, the J gene TRBJ1-2, with a weak D call TRBD1 (5 bases). Trimming took 8 bases from V and 1 from J, leaving 14 bases between them. CDR3 size: 14 residues. The CDR3 region has the DNA TGTGCCAGCGGATCCCCGGGACTTAACTATGGCTACACCTTC. Its translation: CASGSPGLNYGYTF.

This clonotype was counted ten times or more. The chain has TRBV4-3 and TRBJ2-1; D is uncertain. Trimming took off 3 bases at V and 4 bases at J, with 7 bases between the two ends. CDR3 length: 13 residues. Germline V gene lookup returns CDR1 LGHNA and CDR2 YSLEER. The CDR3 DNA sequence: TGCGCCAGCAGCCAGTTGCGGTACAATGAGCAGTTCTTC. It translates to CASSQLRYNEQFF.

In this sample, this clonotype turned up a few times. V gene TRBV12-5 combines with J gene TRBJ2-1; D may be TRBD1 (5 bases). Germline CDR1 is LGHNT and CDR2 is FRNRAP. V lost 5 bases to trimming and J lost 0 bases, with 11 bases between them. This CDR3 spans 15 amino acids. The CDR3 sequence is CASGPRQSSYNEQFF. The CDR3 region has the DNA TGTGCTAGTGGTCCTCGACAGAGCTCCTACAATGAGCAGTTCTTC.

This clonotype occurred a few times. The chain is built from TRBV12-3 or TRBV12-4 and TRBJ1-5; D is uncertain. The length of the CDR3 is 14 residues. The ends were cut back, 6 bases at V and 9 bases at J, with 18 bases in the middle. The CDR3 nucleotides are TGTGCCAGCAGCCTGAAGTGGTTGTCCGCGCCCCAGCATTTT. Amino acids: CASSLKWLSAPQHF.

The chain uses TRBV10-3 and TRBJ2-5, with D perhaps TRBD2 (6 bases). Germline values: CDR1 ENHRY, CDR2 SYGVKD. The CDR3 contains 14 residues. Between the trimmed V and J ends, which lost 6 bases and 5 bases, there was a span of 16 bases. CDR3 residues: CAISLFSGGETQYF. The CDR3 DNA sequence: TGTGCCATCAGCCTCTTTAGCGGCGGGGAGACCCAGTACTTC.

Notes on this clonotype: A far larger clone differs by one base, so this is likely a read error. The chain is built from TRBV27 and TRBJ2-5; 7 positions match TRBD1. Losses at the gene ends were 6 bases for V and 3 bases for J; bases not matched to a gene: 4. The V gene's germline CDR1 is MNHEY and CDR2 SMNVEV (reference sequence). CDR3 length equals 13 residues. CDR3 sequence reads: CASSRDRKETQYF. In nucleotides, the CDR3 is TGTGCCAGCAGCCGGGACAGAAAAGAGACCCAGTACTTC.

The V call is TRBV3-1, the J call TRBJ1-1; 7 positions match TRBD1. The CDR3 spans 16 residues. V shed 2 bases and J 6 bases; nucleotides not matched to a gene: 12. Germline V gene sequence: CDR1 LGHDT, CDR2 YNNKEL (reference sequence). The CDR3 loop reads CASSQPTQGTGAEAFF. The CDR3 nucleotides read TGTGCCAGCAGCCAACCGACACAGGGGACGGGCGCTGAAGCTTTCTTT. The complete variable domain, with remaining parts taken from reference TRBV3-1 and TRBJ1-1, reads DTAVSQTPKYLVTQMGNDKSIKCEQNLGHDTMYWYKQDSKKFLKIMFSYNNKELIINETVPNRFSPKSPDKAHLNLHINSLELGDSAVYFCASSQPTQGTGAEAFFGQGTRLTVV.

The chain has TRBV3-1 and TRBJ1-2; D unresolved. Germline V gene data show CDR1 as LGHDT and CDR2 as YNNKEL (reference sequence). The V end lost 4 bases, the J end lost 6 bases, and 15 bases lay between the germline ends. This CDR3 is 14 amino acids long. The CDR3 DNA is TGTGCCAGCAGCCCCACCGGAGTTTCCGATGGCTACACCTTC. Translating it yields CASSPTGVSDGYTF.